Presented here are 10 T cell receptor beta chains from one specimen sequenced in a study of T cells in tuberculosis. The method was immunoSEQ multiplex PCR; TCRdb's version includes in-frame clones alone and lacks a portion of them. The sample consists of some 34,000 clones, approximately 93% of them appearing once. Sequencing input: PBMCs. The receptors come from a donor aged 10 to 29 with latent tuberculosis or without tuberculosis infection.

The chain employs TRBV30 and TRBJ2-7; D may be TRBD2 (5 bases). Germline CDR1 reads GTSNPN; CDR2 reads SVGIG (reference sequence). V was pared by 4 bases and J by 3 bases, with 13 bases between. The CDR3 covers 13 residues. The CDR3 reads CAWNLEVNYEQYF. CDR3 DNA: TGTGCCTGGAATTTGGAGGTTAACTACGAGCAGTACTTC.

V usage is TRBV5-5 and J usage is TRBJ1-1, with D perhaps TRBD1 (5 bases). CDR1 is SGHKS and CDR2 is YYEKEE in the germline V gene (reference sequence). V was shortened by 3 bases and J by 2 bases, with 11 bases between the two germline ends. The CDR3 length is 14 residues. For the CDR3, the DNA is TGTGCCAGCAGCTCGAGAGGACACAACACTGAAGCTTTCTTT. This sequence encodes CASSSRGHNTEAFF.

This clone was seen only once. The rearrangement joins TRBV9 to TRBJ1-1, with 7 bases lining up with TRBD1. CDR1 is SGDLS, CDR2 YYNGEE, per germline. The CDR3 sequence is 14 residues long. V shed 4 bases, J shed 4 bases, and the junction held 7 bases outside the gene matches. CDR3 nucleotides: TGTGCCAGCAGCCCCCACGGGGACAGCACTGAAGCTTTCTTT. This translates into CASSPHGDSTEAFF.

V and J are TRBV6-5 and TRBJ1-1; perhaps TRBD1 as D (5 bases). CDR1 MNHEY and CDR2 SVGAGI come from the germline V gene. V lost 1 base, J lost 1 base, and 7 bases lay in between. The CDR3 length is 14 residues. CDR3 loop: CASSYWGENTEAFF. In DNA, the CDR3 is TGTGCCAGCAGTTACTGGGGCGAGAACACTGAAGCTTTCTTT.

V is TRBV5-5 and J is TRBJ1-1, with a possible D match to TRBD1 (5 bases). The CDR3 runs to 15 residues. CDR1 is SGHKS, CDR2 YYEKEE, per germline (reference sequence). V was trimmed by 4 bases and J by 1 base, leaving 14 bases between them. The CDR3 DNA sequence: TGTGCCAGCAGCCCTGGGGGGGACCCGAACACTGAAGCTTTCTTT. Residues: CASSPGGDPNTEAFF. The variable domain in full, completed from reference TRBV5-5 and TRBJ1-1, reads DAGVTQSPTHLIKTRGQQVTLRCSPISGHKSVSWYQQVLGQGPQFIFQYYEKEERGRGNFPDRFSARQFPNYSSELNVNALLLGDSALYLCASSPGGDPNTEAFFGQGTRLTVV.

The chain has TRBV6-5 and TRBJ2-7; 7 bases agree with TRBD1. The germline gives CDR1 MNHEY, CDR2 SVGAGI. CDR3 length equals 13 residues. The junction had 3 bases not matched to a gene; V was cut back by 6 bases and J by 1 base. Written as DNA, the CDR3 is TGTGCCAGCAGGGGGACAGCTTCCTACGAGCAGTACTTC. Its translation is CASRGTASYEQYF.

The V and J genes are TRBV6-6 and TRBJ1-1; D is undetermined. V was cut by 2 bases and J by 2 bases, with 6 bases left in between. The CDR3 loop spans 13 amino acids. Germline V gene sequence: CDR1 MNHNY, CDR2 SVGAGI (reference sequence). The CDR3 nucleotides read TGTGCCAGCAGTTACATGTTAAACACTGAAGCTTTCTTT. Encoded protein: CASSYMLNTEAFF.

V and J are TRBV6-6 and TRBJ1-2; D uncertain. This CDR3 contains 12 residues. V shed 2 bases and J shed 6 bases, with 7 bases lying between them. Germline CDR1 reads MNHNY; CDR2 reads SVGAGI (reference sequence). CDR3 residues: CASSYGQDGYTF. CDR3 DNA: TGTGCCAGCAGTTACGGCCAGGATGGCTACACCTTC.

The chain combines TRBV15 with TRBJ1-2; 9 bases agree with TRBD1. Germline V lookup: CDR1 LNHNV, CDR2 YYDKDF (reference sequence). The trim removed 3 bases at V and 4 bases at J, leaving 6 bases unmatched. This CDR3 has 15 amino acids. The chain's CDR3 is CATSRDRGQSYGYTF. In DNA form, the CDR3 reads TGTGCCACCAGCAGGGACAGGGGACAAAGCTATGGCTACACCTTC.

The CDR3 loop is CASSASPGVTDTQYF. CDR3 DNA: TGCGCCAGCAGCGCCTCGCCCGGGGTCACAGATACGCAGTATTTT. V is TRBV5-1 and J is TRBJ2-3; D might be TRBD2 (5 bases). The ends were cut back, 4 bases at V and 2 bases at J, with 14 bases in the middle. This CDR3 region has 15 residues. The V gene's germline CDR1 is SGHRS and CDR2 YFSETQ.